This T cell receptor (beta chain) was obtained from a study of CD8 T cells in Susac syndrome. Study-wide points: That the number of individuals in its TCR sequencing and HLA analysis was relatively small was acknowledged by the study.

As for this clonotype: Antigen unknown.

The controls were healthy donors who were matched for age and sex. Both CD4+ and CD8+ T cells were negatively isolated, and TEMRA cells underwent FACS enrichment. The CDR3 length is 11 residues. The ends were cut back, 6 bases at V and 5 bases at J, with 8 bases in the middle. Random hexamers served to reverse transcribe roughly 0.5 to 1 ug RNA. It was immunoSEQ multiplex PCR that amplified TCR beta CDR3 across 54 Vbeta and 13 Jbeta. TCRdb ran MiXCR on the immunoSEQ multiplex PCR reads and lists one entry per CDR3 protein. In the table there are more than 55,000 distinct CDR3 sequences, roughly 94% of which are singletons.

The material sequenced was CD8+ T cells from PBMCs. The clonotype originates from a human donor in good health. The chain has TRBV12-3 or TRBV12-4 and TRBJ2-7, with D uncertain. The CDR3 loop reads CASSPENEQYF. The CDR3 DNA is TGTGCCAGCAGCCCCGAAAACGAGCAGTACTTC.